A selection of T cell receptor beta chains follows, all from one sample in a study of molecular identifiers for immune sequencing clone quantification. TCRdb fed the PCR reads into MiXCR, producing one record per CDR3 protein. The data contain about 510,000 distinct CDR3 sequences, over 20% of them singletons. The sequencing input was naive CD8+ T cells from blood, with Jurkat cell RNA spiked in. The receptors were sampled from a human donor in good health. Some libraries in this study had Jurkat cell RNA spiked in. Each CDR3 is given with its conserved first and last residue. A D gene is named only where the DNA matches it firmly. Some rows have no size entry. The others give once, few or many, or a class for an expanded clone.

abundance	v_gene	d_gene	j_gene	CDR3nt	CDR3aa
many	TRBV9	TRBD2	TRBJ2-3	TGTGCCAGCAGCGCCGAGGGACTAGCGGGAGCTAGCACAGATACGCAGTATTTT	CASSAEGLAGASTDTQYF
many	TRBV14	.	TRBJ2-3	TGCGCCAGCAGCCAAGTCACAGATACGCAGTATTTT	CASSQVTDTQYF
few	TRBV19	.	TRBJ2-2	TGTGCCAGTAGCGGAGGCCCCCCCGGGGAGCTGTTTTTT	CASSGGPPGELFF
.	TRBV5-1	TRBD1	TRBJ1-1	TGCGCCAGCAGCTCTCTCGGACAGGGGGCTGGCACTGAAGCTTTCTTT	CASSSLGQGAGTEAFF
.	TRBV7-2	.	TRBJ2-7	TGTGCCAGCAGCTTAATGGTCCTAACGGGGGAACCAAGCTACGAGCAGTACTTC	CASSLMVLTGEPSYEQYF
many	TRBV19	TRBD1	TRBJ2-5	TGTGCCAGTAGACAGGGGGCAGGAGAGACCCAGTACTTC	CASRQGAGETQYF
.	TRBV20-1	.	TRBJ2-1	TGCAGTGCTAGGGACTTTGGCGGGACAAACAATGAGCAGTTCTTC	CSARDFGGTNNEQFF
.	TRBV7-2	TRBD2	TRBJ2-7	TGTGCCAGCAGCATGACTAGCGGAAGCTCCTACGAGCAGTACTTC	CASSMTSGSSYEQYF
.	TRBV6-6	.	TRBJ1-4	TGTGCCAGCAGTTACTTTAAGGGGAATGAAAAACTGTTTTTT	CASSYFKGNEKLFF
.	TRBV7-9	TRBD1	TRBJ2-1	TGTGCCAGCACCTTGGGGTGGGGGACAGAGACCTACAATGAGCAGTTCTTC	CASTLGWGTETYNEQFF
few	TRBV2	.	TRBJ2-7	TGTGCCAGCAGTGAACGGGGATTTTCGACCTACGAGCAGTACTTC	CASSERGFSTYEQYF